This T cell receptor (beta chain) originates from a study of vaccination effects on CD4 cells after COVID-19. Sequencing followed a ViraFEST assay step that expanded antigen-specific CD4+ T cells with viral peptide pools. Isolating CD4+ T cells followed approximately ten days of culture. All participants had two doses of either the BNT162b2 or mRNA-1273 vaccine. This clone was seen just once. Its matching antigen is unknown. The repertoire was sequenced with immunoSEQ multiplex PCR; TCRdb's copy has only in-frame clones and lacks some. The sample lists tens of thousands of clones, roughly four fifths occurring once. V was pared by 6 bases and J by 2 bases, with 16 bases between. This CDR3 is built from 14 residues. Germline V gives CDR1 SQVTM, CDR2 ANQGSEA.

This material consisted of CD4+ T cells from PBMCs cultured with HCoV-NL63 spike peptides, taken after COVID-19 vaccination. The clonotype comes from a human donor who received a COVID-19 vaccine. Some clones in this sample may be carry-over from other donors' samples. The V gene is TRBV29-1, the J gene TRBJ1-1; D might be TRBD1 (5 bases). The DNA of the CDR3 is TGCAGCGTCATACCGGGACTCTATAACACTGAAGCTTTCTTT. Encoded protein: CSVIPGLYNTEAFF.